These T cell receptor beta chains were read from a single sample in a study of blood T cell repertoires in COVID-19. Here immunoSEQ multiplex PCR was the method, and the copy in TCRdb shows in-frame clones only, minus some. The data show about 230,000 clones, around 88% seen once. The sequenced sample consisted of PBMCs or T cells enriched from blood (not recorded which). Every receptor here comes from a middle-aged woman with acute COVID-19. CDR3s include the opening cysteine and the closing phenylalanine or tryptophan. D genes are given only for firm matches. Expanded clones get a size class; other rows say once, few or many, or leave the size out.

CDR3 DNA: TGTGCCAGCAGCCAAGAAACAGGGGTTACTGAAGCTTTCTTT; CDR3 protein: CASSQETGVTEAFF; clone size: NA; J gene: TRBJ1-1; V gene: TRBV4-2; D gene: TRBD1
CDR3 DNA: TGCGCCAGCAGCCAACTACAGGGGTCCGGCACAGATACGCAGTATTTT; CDR3 protein: CASSQLQGSGTDTQYF; clone size: once; J gene: TRBJ2-3; V gene: TRBV4-1; D gene: TRBD1
CDR3 DNA: TGTGCCAGCAGCTTCAACGGGGGGGCCTACAATGAGCAGTTCTTC; CDR3 protein: CASSFNGGAYNEQFF; clone size: NA; J gene: TRBJ2-1; V gene: TRBV11-3; D gene: TRBD2
CDR3 DNA: TGTGCCAGCCGCGTAACAGGGGGAAAAGCTGAAGCTTTCTTT; CDR3 protein: CASRVTGGKAEAFF; clone size: NA; J gene: TRBJ1-1; V gene: TRBV5-5; D gene: TRBD1
CDR3 DNA: TGTGCCAGCAGTTACCTCGGGAGGGGGAACACCGGGGAGCTGTTTTTT; CDR3 protein: CASSYLGRGNTGELFF; clone size: NA; J gene: TRBJ2-2; V gene: TRBV6-2/TRBV6-3; D gene: TRBD2
CDR3 DNA: TGTGCCAGCAGCTCCGGGACTCTAAAGGGAACCGGGGAGCTGTTTTTT; CDR3 protein: CASSSGTLKGTGELFF; clone size: NA; J gene: TRBJ2-2; V gene: TRBV7-8; D gene: NA
CDR3 DNA: TGTGCCAGCAGCTTTGGACACCTCCGGAACACTGAAGCTTTCTTT; CDR3 protein: CASSFGHLRNTEAFF; clone size: NA; J gene: TRBJ1-1; V gene: TRBV7-9; D gene: NA
CDR3 DNA: TGTGCCAGCAGCGATAGGTGGGGAGAGTTTAATGAAAAACTGTTTTTT; CDR3 protein: CASSDRWGEFNEKLFF; clone size: NA; J gene: TRBJ1-4; V gene: TRBV2; D gene: NA
CDR3 DNA: TGTGCCAGCAGACCAAACGGAGGGAACTATGGCTACACCTTC; CDR3 protein: CASRPNGGNYGYTF; clone size: NA; J gene: TRBJ1-2; V gene: TRBV6-5; D gene: NA
CDR3 DNA: TGTGCCAGCAGTGGAACGGACAGGGGACATAATTCACCCCTCCACTTT; CDR3 protein: CASSGTDRGHNSPLHF; clone size: NA; J gene: TRBJ1-6; V gene: TRBV6-1; D gene: TRBD1
CDR3 DNA: TGCGCCAGCAGCTTTAGCGGGGGGGGCCACAATGAGCAGTTCTTC; CDR3 protein: CASSFSGGGHNEQFF; clone size: NA; J gene: TRBJ2-1; V gene: TRBV5-1; D gene: TRBD2
CDR3 DNA: TGTGCCAGTAGCACCGGGCCTCCGGGAGCCCAGCATTTT; CDR3 protein: CASSTGPPGAQHF; clone size: NA; J gene: TRBJ1-5; V gene: TRBV19; D gene: NA
CDR3 DNA: TGTGCCAGCAGTGAACGCTGGGGAGCAACTAATGAAAAACTGTTTTTT; CDR3 protein: CASSERWGATNEKLFF; clone size: NA; J gene: TRBJ1-4; V gene: TRBV6-1; D gene: NA
CDR3 DNA: TGTGCCTGGACCCCAAGGAACAGGGGTAAAGCTAATGAAAAACTGTTTTTT; CDR3 protein: CAWTPRNRGKANEKLFF; clone size: NA; J gene: TRBJ1-4; V gene: TRBV30; D gene: TRBD1
CDR3 DNA: TGTGCCAGCAGTTCTAGCGGCGGGAGAAGCTCCTACAATGAGCAGTTCTTC; CDR3 protein: CASSSSGGRSSYNEQFF; clone size: NA; J gene: TRBJ2-1; V gene: TRBV5-8; D gene: TRBD2
CDR3 DNA: TGTGCCAGTAGTTTCTCCACAGGGGGCGTATATGGCTACACCTTC; CDR3 protein: CASSFSTGGVYGYTF; clone size: NA; J gene: TRBJ1-2; V gene: TRBV19; D gene: TRBD1
CDR3 DNA: TGTGCCACCCGCCGGGACAGGGAATGGAGGGAGCAGTACTTC; CDR3 protein: CATRRDREWREQYF; clone size: once; J gene: TRBJ2-7; V gene: TRBV15; D gene: TRBD1
CDR3 DNA: TGTGCCAGCAGCGGACTGTCCACGGTTCCGGTTTTT; CDR3 protein: CASSGLSTVPVF; clone size: NA; J gene: TRBJ1-6; V gene: TRBV9; D gene: NA
CDR3 DNA: TGTGCCAGCAGCCAACGATCGGGAAGCAATCAGCCCCAGCATTTT; CDR3 protein: CASSQRSGSNQPQHF; clone size: NA; J gene: TRBJ1-5; V gene: TRBV3-1/TRBV3-2; D gene: NA
CDR3 DNA: TGTGCCAGTAGTGTGGGACAGGGAAATTCACCCCTCCACTTT; CDR3 protein: CASSVGQGNSPLHF; clone size: NA; J gene: TRBJ1-6; V gene: TRBV19; D gene: TRBD1
CDR3 DNA: TGTGCCAGCAGCCAAGTTCCCGGGACAGGGTATGTAAACTATGGCTACACCTTC; CDR3 protein: CASSQVPGTGYVNYGYTF; clone size: NA; J gene: TRBJ1-2; V gene: TRBV3-1/TRBV3-2; D gene: TRBD1
CDR3 DNA: TGTGCCAGCAGCTTGGGCGGGAGGAGCACTGAAGCTTTCTTT; CDR3 protein: CASSLGGRSTEAFF; clone size: NA; J gene: TRBJ1-1; V gene: TRBV5-4; D gene: NA
CDR3 DNA: TGCAGCGTCAGGTGGGCCACTGAAGCTTTCTTT; CDR3 protein: CSVRWATEAFF; clone size: NA; J gene: TRBJ1-1; V gene: TRBV29-1; D gene: NA
CDR3 DNA: TGTGCCATCAGTCCCAGCGGGGAGGGAGATACGCAGTATTTT; CDR3 protein: CAISPSGEGDTQYF; clone size: NA; J gene: TRBJ2-3; V gene: TRBV10-3; D gene: TRBD2
CDR3 DNA: TGTGCCAGCTCAGGAACCGGGACAGGGTATTTGGAAAAACTGTTTTTT; CDR3 protein: CASSGTGTGYLEKLFF; clone size: NA; J gene: TRBJ1-4; V gene: TRBV18; D gene: TRBD1
CDR3 DNA: TGTGCCAGCAGCATTGGACTAGCGGGAGGAGATACGCAGTATTTT; CDR3 protein: CASSIGLAGGDTQYF; clone size: NA; J gene: TRBJ2-3; V gene: TRBV7-8; D gene: TRBD2
CDR3 DNA: TGTGCCAGCAGCGCGTTACTAGCGGGAGCCACAGATACGCAGTATTTT; CDR3 protein: CASSALLAGATDTQYF; clone size: NA; J gene: TRBJ2-3; V gene: TRBV7-2; D gene: TRBD2
CDR3 DNA: TGTGCCAGCAGCTTTATCGGGAGCTATGGCTACACCTTC; CDR3 protein: CASSFIGSYGYTF; clone size: NA; J gene: TRBJ1-2; V gene: TRBV7-9; D gene: NA
CDR3 DNA: TGTGCCAGCAGGATCGGGACAGGGGGTAATGAAAAACTGTTTTTT; CDR3 protein: CASRIGTGGNEKLFF; clone size: NA; J gene: TRBJ1-4; V gene: TRBV27; D gene: TRBD1
CDR3 DNA: TGTGCCAGCAGCTTAGGCCTGGCAGGGGAGTATGGCTACACCTTC; CDR3 protein: CASSLGLAGEYGYTF; clone size: NA; J gene: TRBJ1-2; V gene: TRBV7-8; D gene: NA
CDR3 DNA: TGTGCCAGCAGTTCTACCGGGACAGGGAAAAAGGCTGAAGCTTTCTTT; CDR3 protein: CASSSTGTGKKAEAFF; clone size: NA; J gene: TRBJ1-1; V gene: TRBV28; D gene: TRBD1
CDR3 DNA: TGTGCCAGCAGCTTATCTAGCGGGGGGGCTGAGACCCAGTACTTC; CDR3 protein: CASSLSSGGAETQYF; clone size: NA; J gene: TRBJ2-5; V gene: TRBV7-2; D gene: TRBD2
CDR3 DNA: TGCGCCAGCAGCCAAGGGGGCGCCGGTCAGCCCCAGCATTTT; CDR3 protein: CASSQGGAGQPQHF; clone size: NA; J gene: TRBJ1-5; V gene: TRBV4-3; D gene: NA
CDR3 DNA: TGTGCCAGCAGCCCTCAGAGGGAGACTGAAGCTTTCTTT; CDR3 protein: CASSPQRETEAFF; clone size: NA; J gene: TRBJ1-1; V gene: TRBV7-2; D gene: NA
CDR3 DNA: TGTGCCAGTAGTATATGGGGCCCCCAGCATTTT; CDR3 protein: CASSIWGPQHF; clone size: NA; J gene: TRBJ1-5; V gene: TRBV19; D gene: NA
CDR3 DNA: TGTGCCACCAGTGATCCCGGGACAGGGGTAACTGAAGCTTTCTTT; CDR3 protein: CATSDPGTGVTEAFF; clone size: NA; J gene: TRBJ1-1; V gene: TRBV24-1; D gene: TRBD1
CDR3 DNA: TGTGCCAGCAGCTTAAACACAGGGGAAAACTATGGCTACACCTTC; CDR3 protein: CASSLNTGENYGYTF; clone size: NA; J gene: TRBJ1-2; V gene: TRBV7-2; D gene: TRBD1
CDR3 DNA: TGCGCCAGCTCCCCAGGGGCGGCCGGGGAGCTGTTTTTT; CDR3 protein: CASSPGAAGELFF; clone size: few; J gene: TRBJ2-2; V gene: TRBV10-1; D gene: NA
CDR3 DNA: TGTGCCAGCAGCTACACGACCGGGACTAGCGGGAGCACTAGGGTAGATACGCAGTATTTT; CDR3 protein: CASSYTTGTSGSTRVDTQYF; clone size: NA; J gene: TRBJ2-3; V gene: TRBV11-3; D gene: TRBD2
CDR3 DNA: TGTGCCAGCAGCTTGCTACAGGGAGGGAGCGATGGCTACACCTTC; CDR3 protein: CASSLLQGGSDGYTF; clone size: NA; J gene: TRBJ1-2; V gene: TRBV5-4; D gene: NA
CDR3 DNA: TGTGCCACACGAGGGCAGTACTATGGCTACACCTTC; CDR3 protein: CATRGQYYGYTF; clone size: NA; J gene: TRBJ1-2; V gene: TRBV6-5; D gene: NA
CDR3 DNA: TGCGCCAGCAGTGACTCCCGCCGATTTCGGGGGGGGCCCGATGAGCAGTTCTTC; CDR3 protein: CASSDSRRFRGGPDEQFF; clone size: NA; J gene: TRBJ2-1; V gene: TRBV10-1; D gene: TRBD2
CDR3 DNA: TGTGCCAGCAGTCCTCACCGGGACACTGGCTACACCTTC; CDR3 protein: CASSPHRDTGYTF; clone size: few; J gene: TRBJ1-2; V gene: TRBV27; D gene: NA
CDR3 DNA: TGTGCCAGCTCACCGCGGCTATCTGAGCGCTTTTATGAGCAGTTCTTC; CDR3 protein: CASSPRLSERFYEQFF; clone size: few; J gene: TRBJ2-1; V gene: TRBV18; D gene: NA
CDR3 DNA: TGTGCCAGCAGTCCTCAGGGGCTCTACGAGCAGTACTTC; CDR3 protein: CASSPQGLYEQYF; clone size: NA; J gene: TRBJ2-7; V gene: TRBV27; D gene: NA
CDR3 DNA: TGTGCCAGCAGCTTATACAGGGGGCGCCCCCCTTATGGCTACACCTTC; CDR3 protein: CASSLYRGRPPYGYTF; clone size: once; J gene: TRBJ1-2; V gene: TRBV7-9; D gene: TRBD1
CDR3 DNA: TGTGCCAGCAGCCCGGTGGGGCTATACGGGCCTGAGCAGTTCTTC; CDR3 protein: CASSPVGLYGPEQFF; clone size: NA; J gene: TRBJ2-1; V gene: TRBV7-2; D gene: NA
CDR3 DNA: TGTGCCAGTAGTAAGGGACATAGCAATCAGCCCCAGCATTTT; CDR3 protein: CASSKGHSNQPQHF; clone size: NA; J gene: TRBJ1-5; V gene: TRBV19; D gene: NA